This TCR beta chain appears in the sequencing data of a study of T-cell reconstitution after alpha-beta-depleted transplantation in children. Germline assignment: CDR1 SGHRS and CDR2 YFSETQ. The V and J ends lost 3 bases and 1 base respectively, with 16 bases between them. This CDR3 has 17 amino acids. Unique molecular identifiers were built into the TCRbeta library. Each CDR3 protein gets one entry after TCRdb re-called the PCR reads with MiXCR. The sample holds approximately 400,000 distinct CDR3 sequences, around 15% seen once. The sequenced sample was PBMCs, mostly from graft donor cells, obtained 360 days after TCRalphabeta/CD19-depleted stem cell transplant. This rearrangement joins TRBV5-1 to TRBJ2-2, with D tentatively TRBD2 (5 bases). The receptor was isolated from a boy in the first two years of life who had a stem cell transplant for Wiskott-Aldrich syndrome, so the T cells may come from the graft donor. The chain's CDR3 is CASSSLPSGVNTGELFF. Written as DNA, the CDR3 is TGCGCCAGCAGCTCGCTGCCGAGCGGAGTGAACACCGGGGAGCTGTTTTTT.